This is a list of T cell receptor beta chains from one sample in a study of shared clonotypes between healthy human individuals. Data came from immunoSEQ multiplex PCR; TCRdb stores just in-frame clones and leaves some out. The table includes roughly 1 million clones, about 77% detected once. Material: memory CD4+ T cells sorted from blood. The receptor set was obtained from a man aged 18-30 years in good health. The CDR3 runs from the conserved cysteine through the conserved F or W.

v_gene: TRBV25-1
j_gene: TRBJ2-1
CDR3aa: CASSRVNEQFF

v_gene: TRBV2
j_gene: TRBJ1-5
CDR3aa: CASSGPGQGSNQPQHF

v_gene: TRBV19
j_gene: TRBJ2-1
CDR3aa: CASSTVGPISYNEQFF

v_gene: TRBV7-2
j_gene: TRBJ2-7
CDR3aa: CASAPARVSSYEQYF

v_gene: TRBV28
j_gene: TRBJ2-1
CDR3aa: CASSPGGGNFYNEQFF

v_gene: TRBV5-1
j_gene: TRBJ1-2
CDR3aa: CASSPDLIRDRGNGYTF

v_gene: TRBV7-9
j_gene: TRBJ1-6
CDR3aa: CASSLTGYNSPLHF

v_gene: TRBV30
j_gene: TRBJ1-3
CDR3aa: CAYNFAPSGNTIYF

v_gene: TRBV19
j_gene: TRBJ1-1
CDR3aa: CASSIQGSTEAFF

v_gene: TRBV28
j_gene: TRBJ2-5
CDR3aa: CASSAPLERLKTQYF

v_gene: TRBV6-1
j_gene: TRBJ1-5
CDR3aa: CASSEPRQGREPQHF

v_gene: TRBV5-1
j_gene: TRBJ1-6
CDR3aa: CASSPDRRANSPLHF

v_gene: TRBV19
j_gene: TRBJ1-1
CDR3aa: CASSIEYRGNTEAFF

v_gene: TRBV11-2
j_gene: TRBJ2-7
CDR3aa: CASSSRGLSYEQYF

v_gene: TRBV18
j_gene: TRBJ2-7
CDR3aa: CASRGQSYEQYF

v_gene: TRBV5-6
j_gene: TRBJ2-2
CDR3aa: CASSPTTGFDGELFF

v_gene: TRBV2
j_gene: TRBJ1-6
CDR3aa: CASRDRSSYNSPLHF

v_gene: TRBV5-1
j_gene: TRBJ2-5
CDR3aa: CASSLRTRETQYF

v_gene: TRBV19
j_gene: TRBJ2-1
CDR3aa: CASGGWGYNEQFF

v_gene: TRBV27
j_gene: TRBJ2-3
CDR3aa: CASSSGGVYTQYF

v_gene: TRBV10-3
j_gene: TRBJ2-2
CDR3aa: CAIRVSRQGNTGELFF

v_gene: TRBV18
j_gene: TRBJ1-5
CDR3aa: CASSLSGTGAQPQHF

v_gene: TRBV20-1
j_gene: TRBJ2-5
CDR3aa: CSARIGETQYF

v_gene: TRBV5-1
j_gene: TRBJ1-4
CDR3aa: CASRGQGNNEKLFF

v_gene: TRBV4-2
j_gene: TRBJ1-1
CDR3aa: CASSQGIHLEAFF

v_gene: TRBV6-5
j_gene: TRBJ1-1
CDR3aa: CASSAPRGPNTEAFF

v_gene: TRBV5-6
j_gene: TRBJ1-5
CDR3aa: CASSLKPFLNQPQHF

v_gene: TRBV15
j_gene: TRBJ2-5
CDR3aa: CATSNRGQETQYF

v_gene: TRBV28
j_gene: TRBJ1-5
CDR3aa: CASSLQGQPQHF

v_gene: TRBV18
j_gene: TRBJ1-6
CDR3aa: CASSPEGQGNSPLHF

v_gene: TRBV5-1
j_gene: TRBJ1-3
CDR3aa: CASSLGPGTGNTIYF

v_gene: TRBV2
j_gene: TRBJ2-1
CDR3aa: CASSGDSAYNEQFF

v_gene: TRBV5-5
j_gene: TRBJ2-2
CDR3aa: CASSRTGEDTGELFF

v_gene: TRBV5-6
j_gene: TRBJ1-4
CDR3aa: CASSLGGRPEKLFF

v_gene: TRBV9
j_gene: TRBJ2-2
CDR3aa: CASSVLDSGATGELFF

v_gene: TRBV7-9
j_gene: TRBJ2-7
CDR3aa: CASSSMRGNYEQYF

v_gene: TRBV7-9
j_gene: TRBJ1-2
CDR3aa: CASSLLSEGGYTF

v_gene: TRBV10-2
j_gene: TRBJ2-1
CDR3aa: CASSESRLGGTKQFF

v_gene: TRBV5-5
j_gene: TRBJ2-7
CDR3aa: CASAPHLGLAGVEQYF

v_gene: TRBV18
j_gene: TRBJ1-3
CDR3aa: CASSPVGSGNTIYF

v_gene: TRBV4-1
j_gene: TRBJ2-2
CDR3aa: CASRVSGSGNTGELFF

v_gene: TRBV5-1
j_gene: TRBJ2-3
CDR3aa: CASSLGTGTDTQYF

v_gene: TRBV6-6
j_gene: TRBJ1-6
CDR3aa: CASSSDRGNSPLHF

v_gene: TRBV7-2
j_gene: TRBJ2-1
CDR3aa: CASSLVGTSGRKSYNEQFF